This T cell receptor beta chain was sequenced for a study of vaccination and CD4 T cells after COVID-19. Overall study: Recovered patients in the cohort numbered six men and four women, two of them Hispanic. Those taking part got two shots of either the BNT162b2 or the mRNA-1273 vaccine.

A few counts support this clonotype. As yet, its antigen is unknown. The CDR3 consists of 13 residues. Between the trimmed V and J ends, which lost 7 bases and 2 bases, there was a span of 10 bases. In germline, CDR1 is SNHLY, CDR2 FYNNEI. Findings and caveats of the study: Spike mono-reactivity marked 304 of 307 vaccine-specific clones in convalescent patients. Among reactive clones from convalescent patients, a median about 86% appeared only post-vaccination.

TCRdb fed the PCR reads into MiXCR, producing one record per CDR3 protein. This table holds around 21,000 distinct CDR3 sequences, over 45% found once. The V call is TRBV2, the J call TRBJ2-3; D gene ambiguous. The sequenced sample was CD4+ T cells from blood, obtained after SARS-CoV-2 vaccination. This TCR came from a human donor who had recovered from COVID-19. The CDR3 coding sequence is TGTGCCAGCAACCCTCCCTTCACAGATACGCAGTATTTT. It yields the protein CASNPPFTDTQYF.